The sequence of this T cell receptor beta chain was determined in a study of immune evolution from preneoplasia to lung adenocarcinoma. As concerns this clone: Its antigen is undetermined.

Nucleic acids came from premalignant or tumor cells enriched by macro-dissection. TCRdb's copy holds only in-frame clones and misses some; the assay was immunoSEQ multiplex PCR. The sample lists under 4,500 clones, 75% occurring once. The study's findings and limits: Later-stage lesions appeared to have more T cells, more diversity, less clonality. T cell clonality was higher in KRAS-mutant than EGFR-mutant or wild-type nodules.

V shed 5 bases and J shed 2 bases, with 11 bases lying between them. In germline, CDR1 is SGDLS, CDR2 YYNGEE. The CDR3 covers 14 residues. The sample was FFPE lung adenocarcinoma in situ tissue. The rearrangement links TRBV9 to TRBJ1-5; D not certain. The receptor's source is a person aged 60 to 80 with lung adenocarcinoma. The CDR3 DNA follows: TGTGCCAGCAGGGAGGAGGGCGGCAATCAGCCCCAGCATTTT. The encoded protein is CASREEGGNQPQHF.